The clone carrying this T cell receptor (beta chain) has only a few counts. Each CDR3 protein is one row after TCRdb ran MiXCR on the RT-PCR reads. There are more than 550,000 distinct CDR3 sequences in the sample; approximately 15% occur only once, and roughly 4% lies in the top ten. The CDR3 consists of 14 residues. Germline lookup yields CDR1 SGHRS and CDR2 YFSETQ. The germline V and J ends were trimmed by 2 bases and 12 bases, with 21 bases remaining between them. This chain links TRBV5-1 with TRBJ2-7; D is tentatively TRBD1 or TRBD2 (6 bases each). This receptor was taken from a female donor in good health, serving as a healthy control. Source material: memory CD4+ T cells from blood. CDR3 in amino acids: CASSFMGPGALGYF. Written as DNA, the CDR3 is TGCGCCAGCAGCTTTATGGGACCGGGGGCTCTGGGGTACTTC.